A selection of T cell receptor beta chains follows, all from one sample in a study of T cell repertoires in cytomegalovirus infection. TCRdb reprocessed the reads via MiXCR and lists one record per CDR3 protein. In the table there are approximately 500,000 distinct CDR3 sequences, about 25% of which are singletons. The sequencing input was PBMCs. The receptors come from a human donor in good health (CMV status not recorded). Some clones in this sample may be carry-over from other donors' samples. Each CDR3 is given with its conserved first and last residue. The D gene is left open where the match is weak. Clone size is stated in some rows and not others, as once, few, many or a class when expanded.

V: TRBV28; J: TRBJ2-3; size: once; D: TRBD1; CDR3: CASSLPGQTLRTDTQYF; DNA: TGTGCCAGCAGTTTACCGGGACAGACCCTACGCACAGATACGCAGTATTTT
V: TRBV30; J: TRBJ2-5; size: -; D: TRBD2; CDR3: CAWSVLVGLAVQETQYF; DNA: TGTGCCTGGAGTGTACTTGTGGGGCTAGCGGTCCAAGAGACCCAGTACTTC
V: TRBV28; J: TRBJ1-2; size: many; D: TRBD1; CDR3: CASSLGQGARGYTF; DNA: TGTGCCAGCAGCTTAGGACAGGGGGCGCGGGGCTACACCTTC
V: TRBV7-2; J: TRBJ2-1; size: many; D: TRBD2; CDR3: CASSRGGPFF; DNA: TGTGCCAGCAGCCGGGGGGGCCCGTTCTTC
V: TRBV7-9; J: TRBJ2-3; size: -; D: -; CDR3: CASSLASNDPNRDTQYF; DNA: TGTGCCAGCAGCTTAGCGTCTAATGACCCGAACCGAGATACGCAGTATTTT
V: TRBV7-2; J: TRBJ2-3; size: many; D: TRBD1; CDR3: CASLPEGANTDTQYF; DNA: TGTGCCAGCCTCCCCGAGGGGGCTAACACAGATACGCAGTATTTT
V: TRBV7-2; J: TRBJ1-5; size: many; D: TRBD1; CDR3: CASSSPGGDKQPQHF; DNA: TGTGCCAGCAGTTCTCCAGGGGGGGACAAACAGCCCCAGCATTTT
V: TRBV6-1; J: TRBJ1-2; size: -; D: TRBD1; CDR3: CASSSRDRGLRYGYTF; DNA: TGTGCCAGCAGCAGCCGGGACAGGGGTTTGCGCTATGGCTACACCTTC
V: TRBV28; J: TRBJ2-3; size: -; D: -; CDR3: CASSLVHNLTDTQYF; DNA: TGTGCCAGCAGTTTAGTGCACAATCTCACAGATACGCAGTATTTT
V: TRBV28; J: TRBJ1-3; size: -; D: TRBD1; CDR3: CASSQTGISGNTIYF; DNA: TGTGCCAGCAGCCAGACAGGGATCTCTGGAAACACCATATATTTT
V: TRBV19; J: TRBJ2-1; size: -; D: TRBD2; CDR3: CASGVAGVYYNEQFF; DNA: TGTGCCAGTGGGGTAGCGGGAGTTTACTACAATGAGCAGTTCTTC
V: TRBV5-1; J: TRBJ2-7; size: few; D: TRBD1; CDR3: CASSSSGTASYEQYF; DNA: TGCGCCAGCAGCTCCTCCGGGACAGCCTCCTACGAGCAGTACTTC
V: TRBV28; J: TRBJ2-5; size: -; D: -; CDR3: CASSSHDRNQETQYF; DNA: TGTGCCAGCAGTTCCCATGACAGAAACCAAGAGACCCAGTACTTC
V: TRBV18; J: TRBJ1-1; size: few; D: -; CDR3: CASSPPGGIEAFF; DNA: TGTGCCAGCTCACCACCAGGAGGGATCGAAGCTTTCTTT
V: TRBV5-4; J: TRBJ2-3; size: -; D: -; CDR3: CASSWSGTDTQYF; DNA: TGTGCCAGCAGCTGGAGCGGCACAGATACGCAGTATTTT
V: TRBV28; J: TRBJ2-4; size: -; D: TRBD1; CDR3: CASSLGPARGMIKNIQYF; DNA: TGTGCCAGCAGTTTAGGGCCGGCCAGGGGGATGATCAAAAACATTCAGTACTTC
V: TRBV19; J: TRBJ1-3; size: -; D: -; CDR3: CASKVVGNSGNTIYF; DNA: TGTGCCAGTAAGGTAGTGGGGAACTCTGGAAACACCATATATTTT
V: TRBV6-8; J: TRBJ2-1; size: -; D: -; CDR3: CASSYSIPSPLNEQFF; DNA: TGTGCCAGCAGTTACTCTATTCCATCCCCTCTAAATGAGCAGTTCTTC
V: TRBV20-1; J: TRBJ1-1; size: -; D: -; CDR3: CSASSVGRVNTEAFF; DNA: TGCAGTGCTAGTTCCGTAGGACGGGTGAACACTGAAGCTTTCTTT
V: TRBV7-8; J: TRBJ1-2; size: many; D: -; CDR3: CASSLAGDTDGYTF; DNA: TGTGCCAGCAGCTTAGCTGGGGATACTGATGGCTACACCTTC
V: TRBV5-1; J: TRBJ2-1; size: many; D: TRBD2; CDR3: CASSWTSGRFGYNEQFF; DNA: TGCGCCAGCAGCTGGACTAGCGGGCGGTTTGGCTACAATGAGCAGTTCTTC
V: TRBV20-1; J: TRBJ1-4; size: -; D: -; CDR3: CSARDFRRGNEKPFF; DNA: TGCAGTGCTAGAGATTTTCGCAGGGGAAATGAAAAACCGTTTTTT
V: TRBV10-2; J: TRBJ1-3; size: -; D: -; CDR3: CATRGGQTNTIYF; DNA: TGCGCCACCCGTGGAGGGCAAACAAACACCATATATTTT
V: TRBV20-1; J: TRBJ1-5; size: -; D: TRBD1; CDR3: CSARDRLQPQHF; DNA: TGCAGTGCCAGGGACAGGCTTCAGCCCCAGCATTTT
V: TRBV28; J: TRBJ1-1; size: few; D: -; CDR3: CASSPGQGGGTEAFF; DNA: TGTGCCAGCAGTCCTGGGCAGGGTGGTGGAACTGAAGCTTTCTTT
V: TRBV20-1; J: TRBJ2-1; size: few; D: -; CDR3: CSALQTVYNEQFF; DNA: TGCAGTGCACTCCAGACAGTATACAATGAGCAGTTCTTC
V: TRBV10-3; J: TRBJ1-5; size: -; D: -; CDR3: CAISETVPNQPQHF; DNA: TGTGCCATCAGTGAGACGGTCCCGAATCAGCCCCAGCATTTT